Below are 22 T cell receptor beta chains sequenced from a single sample in a study of blood T cells in healthy people across ages. The authors ran a second PCR of roughly 7 to 11 cycles using a sample-barcoded 5' primer and a J-beta primer mix. TCRdb called the 5' RACE reads again in MiXCR, with one record for every CDR3 protein. The profile covers roughly 1,000,000 distinct CDR3 sequences, with less than 25% appearing a single time and 0.75% taken by the ten largest. These data were likewise used in another study, on T cells of mothers and their children.

Sequencing was done on a sample of blood. These receptors were obtained from a girl aged 2-10 years in good health.

The chain carries TRBV3-1 and TRBJ2-5, with TRBD2 identical over 8 bases. There are 16 residues in the CDR3. CDR1 LGHDT and CDR2 YNNKEL come from the germline V gene (reference sequence). V gave up 4 bases and J gave up 1 base; unmatched junction bases: 8. The CDR3 loop reads CASSPRPAGAQETQYF. The DNA of the CDR3 is TGTGCCAGCAGCCCCCGGCCAGCGGGGGCCCAAGAGACCCAGTACTTC.

The genes are TRBV6-6 and TRBJ2-1; TRBD1 aligns across 8 bases. The DNA end lines up better with TRBJ2-7; the J call may be wrong. Germline V lookup: CDR1 MNHNY, CDR2 SVGAGI (reference sequence). The CDR3 loop spans 15 amino acids. The CDR3 loop is CASGHDRGMMDEQYF. CDR3 nucleotide sequence: TGTGCCAGTGGTCATGACAGGGGAATGATGGACGAGCAGTACTTC.

The chain combines TRBV7-2 with TRBJ2-3; D might be TRBD2 (6 bases). The V end lost 1 base, the J end lost 3 bases, and 11 bases lay between the germline ends. The CDR3 runs 15 residues. Looked up from germline, CDR1 is SGHTA and CDR2 is FQGNSA. The CDR3 here is CASSLERAGTDTQYF. The CDR3 bases are TGTGCCAGCAGCTTAGAAAGGGCGGGGACAGATACGCAGTATTTT.

This chain connects TRBV10-3 to TRBJ2-5; D might be TRBD1 or TRBD2, each matching 5 bases. Germline V gene lookup returns CDR1 ENHRY and CDR2 SYGVKD. The CDR3 is 12 amino acids. V lost 3 bases and J 13 bases, leaving 15 bases between the germline ends. The CDR3 DNA follows: TGTGCCATCAGTGACGATAGGGACGCAGTGTACTTC. Translating gives CAISDDRDAVYF.

This clonotype showed up just a few times. The CDR3 loop reads CASSLGAGGPSAETQYF. CDR3 bases: TGTGCCAGCAGCTTGGGAGCGGGGGGGCCGTCAGCAGAGACCCAGTACTTC. V usage is TRBV7-2 and J usage is TRBJ2-5, with TRBD2 matching over 10 bases. After removal of 3 bases from V and 4 bases from J, the junction contained 11 bases not matched to a gene. The germline V gene has CDR1 SGHTA and CDR2 FQGNSA. The CDR3 runs to 17 residues.

This clonotype came up a few times. The rearrangement uses TRBV4-3 and TRBJ1-2, with D hard to call. The CDR3 length is 16 residues. With 3 bases removed from V and 2 bases from J, the gap between germline ends came to 16 bases. The germline CDR1 and CDR2 sequences are LGHNA and YSLEER. CDR3: CASSQLGAHKNYGYTF. The DNA of the CDR3 is TGCGCCAGCAGCCAGTTAGGAGCGCATAAGAACTATGGCTACACCTTC.

The CDR3 protein is CASSPGSAEAFF. The CDR3 DNA follows: TGCGCCAGCAGCCCCGGTAGCGCTGAAGCTTTCTTT. This chain connects TRBV10-2 to TRBJ1-1; no reliable D call. Germline V CDR1 and CDR2: WSHSY, SAAADI. The length of the CDR3 is 12 residues. V was clipped by 6 bases and J by 6 bases, with 11 bases between them.

This clonotype was seen only a few times. The chain couples TRBV29-1 to TRBJ2-7; possibly TRBD1 for D (6 bases). The CDR3 runs to 13 residues. The germline V and J ends were trimmed by 6 bases and 0 bases, with 12 bases remaining between them. Germline values: CDR1 SQVTM, CDR2 ANQGSEA. As DNA, the CDR3 is TGCAGCGTCCGGGACATATACTCCTACGAGCAGTACTTC. Protein: CSVRDIYSYEQYF.

The J gene is TRBJ2-7, the V gene TRBV6-5, with D perhaps matching TRBD1 (6 bases). The CDR3 totals 14 residues. V lost 6 bases to trimming and J lost 2 bases, with 14 bases between them. Germline values: CDR1 MNHEY, CDR2 SVGAGI. DNA for the CDR3: TGTGCCAGCAGCTTCAGGGGATTGACCTACGAGCAGTACTTC. Translation: CASSFRGLTYEQYF.

V is TRBV28 and J is TRBJ2-5; 7 bases map to TRBD2. Germline values: CDR1 MDHEN, CDR2 SYDVKM. V shed 5 bases, J shed 5 bases, and the junction held 17 bases outside the gene matches. The CDR3 contains 17 residues. CDR3 nucleotides: TGTGCCAGCAGTCCTATTAGCCCCCTGCAGGGAGGGGAGACCCAGTACTTC. Residues: CASSPISPLQGGETQYF. Supplemented by reference TRBV28 and TRBJ2-5, the full variable domain reads DVKVTQSSRYLVKRTGEKVFLECVQDMDHENMFWYRQDPGLGLRLIYFSYDVKMKEKGDIPEGYSVSREKKERFSLILESASTNQTSMYLCASSPISPLQGGETQYFGPGTRLLVL.

The CDR3 loop reads CASSLGGSGMHEQYF. In DNA, the CDR3 is TGTGCCAGCAGCTTAGGGGGCAGCGGGATGCACGAGCAGTACTTC. V gene TRBV7-9 combines with J gene TRBJ2-7, with 7 bases that match TRBD2. This CDR3 has 15 residues. The junction had 8 bases not matched to a gene; V was cut back by 1 base and J by 5 bases. Per the germline V gene, CDR1 is SEHNR and CDR2 is FQNEAQ (reference sequence).

This sequence joins TRBV29-1 and TRBJ2-7; 10 bases align to TRBD2. The germline CDR1 and CDR2 sequences are SQVTM and ANQGSEA. The V segment lost 4 bases and the J segment 4 bases; nucleotides outside the gene matches: 10. The CDR3 is made up of 15 amino acids. The DNA for the CDR3 is TGCAGCGTTGTCCCGGGACTAGCGAGTCGGTACGAGCAGTACTTC. Amino acid sequence: CSVVPGLASRYEQYF.

The chain recombines TRBV7-9 with TRBJ1-5; D ambiguous. V shed 1 base and J shed 7 bases, with 17 bases lying between them. The CDR3 totals 16 residues. Germline V gene sequence: CDR1 SEHNR, CDR2 FQNEAQ (reference sequence). This chain's CDR3 is CASSLGGSEGRQPQHF. The CDR3 DNA reads as TGTGCCAGCAGCTTAGGGGGAAGTGAGGGAAGGCAGCCCCAGCATTTT.

The rearrangement uses TRBV5-1 and TRBJ2-7; 11 nucleotides agree with TRBD1. Germline-derived CDR1 and CDR2 are SGHRS and YFSETQ. With 4 bases clipped from V and 0 bases from J, the junction kept 3 bases outside the gene matches. The CDR3 runs to 15 residues. This CDR3 is CASSTGQGASYEQYF. The CDR3, as DNA: TGCGCCAGCAGCACCGGACAGGGGGCCTCCTACGAGCAGTACTTC.

The chain combines TRBV9 with TRBJ2-2, with 10 bases aligning to TRBD1. V shed 4 bases and J 5 bases; nucleotides not matched to a gene: 5. This CDR3 is 15 amino acids long. From germline, CDR1 is SGDLS and CDR2 YYNGEE. The DNA for the CDR3 is TGTGCCAGCAGCTTATGGACAGGGGGGACCGGGGAGCTGTTTTTT. Protein sequence: CASSLWTGGTGELFF.

The genes are TRBV14 and TRBJ2-1, with 7 bases fitting TRBD2. J lost 5 bases, V lost 5 bases, and 18 bases had no gene match. Looked up from germline, CDR1 is SGHDN and CDR2 is FVKESK. This CDR3 comprises 18 residues. CDR3 sequence: CASSSLPGRTRQNNEQFF. The DNA of the CDR3 is TGTGCCAGCAGCTCTTTACCTGGAAGGACTAGGCAAAACAATGAGCAGTTCTTC.

This chain's CDR3 is CASSTDRGAYEQYF. The CDR3, as DNA: TGTGCCAGCAGCACCGACAGGGGCGCCTACGAGCAGTACTTC. The chain combines TRBV28 with TRBJ2-7; 8 bases line up with TRBD1. This CDR3 region has 14 residues. V gave up 6 bases and J gave up 2 bases; unmatched junction bases: 6. Germline V gene lookup returns CDR1 MDHEN and CDR2 SYDVKM.

The rearrangement joins TRBV5-1 to TRBJ2-5; D perhaps matches TRBD2 (6 bases). CDR1 and CDR2 from the germline V gene are SGHRS and YFSETQ. There are 12 residues in the CDR3. Deletions cut 5 bases from V and 2 bases from J, with 7 bases between. Here the CDR3 reads CASRSGQETQYF. In nucleotides, the CDR3 is TGCGCCAGCAGAAGCGGGCAAGAGACCCAGTACTTC.

V is TRBV14 and J is TRBJ1-2; a possible D gene is TRBD1 (5 bases). The CDR3 has 13 amino acids. CDR1 and CDR2 from the germline V gene are SGHDN and FVKESK. Between the trimmed V and J ends, which lost 5 bases and 6 bases, there was a span of 13 bases. CDR3 amino acids: CASSTIGADGYTF. CDR3 sequence (DNA): TGTGCCAGCAGCACCATCGGGGCAGATGGCTACACCTTC.

The chain employs TRBV7-9 and TRBJ1-2; D remains ambiguous. CDR3 length equals 15 residues. Germline V lookup: CDR1 SEHNR, CDR2 FQNEAQ (reference sequence). The V end was cut by 5 bases, the J end by 4 bases, with 17 bases between. The chain's CDR3 is CASSTSGPGPYGYTF. The CDR3, as DNA: TGTGCCAGCAGCACTAGCGGTCCAGGTCCCTATGGCTACACCTTC. Using reference TRBV7-9 and TRBJ1-2 for the parts outside the CDR3, the full variable domain is DTGVSQNPRHKITKRGQNVTFRCDPISEHNRLYWYRQTLGQGPEFLTYFQNEAQLEKSRLLSDRFSAERPKGSFSTLEIQRTEQGDSAMYLCASSTSGPGPYGYTFGSGTRLTVV.

The chain employs TRBV5-1 and TRBJ2-1, with D unresolved. There are 14 residues in the CDR3. Germline V gives CDR1 SGHRS, CDR2 YFSETQ. V lost 7 bases, J lost 4 bases, and 15 bases lay in between. CDR3 sequence: CASAPETDYNEQFF. The CDR3 nucleotides are TGCGCCAGCGCGCCGGAGACGGATTACAATGAGCAGTTCTTC. The whole variable domain, remainder taken from reference TRBV5-1 and TRBJ2-1, is KAGVTQTPRYLIKTRGQQVTLSCSPISGHRSVSWYQQTPGQGLQFLFEYFSETQRNKGNFPGRFSGRQFSNSRSEMNVSTLELGDSALYLCASAPETDYNEQFFGPGTRLTVL.

This rearrangement joins TRBV28 to TRBJ2-6; possibly TRBD1 for D (6 bases). The CDR3 extends over 17 amino acids. CDR1 is MDHEN and CDR2 is SYDVKM in the germline V gene. The V gene lost 4 bases and the J gene lost 0 bases, with 13 bases spanning the gap. The CDR3 nucleotides are TGTGCCAGCAGTTCGGACAGTCCCCACTCTGGGGCCAACGTCCTGACTTTC. Its translation is CASSSDSPHSGANVLTF.